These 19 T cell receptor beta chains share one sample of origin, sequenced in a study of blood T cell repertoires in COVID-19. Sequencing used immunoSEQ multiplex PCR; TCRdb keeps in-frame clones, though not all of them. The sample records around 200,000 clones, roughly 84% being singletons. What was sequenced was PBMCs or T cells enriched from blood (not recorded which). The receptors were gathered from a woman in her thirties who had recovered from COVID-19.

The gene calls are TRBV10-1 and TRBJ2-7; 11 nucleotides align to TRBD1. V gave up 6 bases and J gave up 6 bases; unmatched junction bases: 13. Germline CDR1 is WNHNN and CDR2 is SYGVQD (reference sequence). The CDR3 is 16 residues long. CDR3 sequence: CASSGTGGTGLLEQYV. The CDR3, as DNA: TGCGCCAGCAGCGGGACAGGGGGGACCGGACTACTCGAGCAGTACGTC.

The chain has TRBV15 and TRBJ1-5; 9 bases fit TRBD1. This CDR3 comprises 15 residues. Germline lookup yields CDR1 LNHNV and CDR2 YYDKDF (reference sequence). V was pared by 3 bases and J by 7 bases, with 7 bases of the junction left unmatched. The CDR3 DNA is TGTGCCACCAGCAGGGACAGGGGACCCAGCCAGCCCCAGCATTTT. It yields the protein CATSRDRGPSQPQHF. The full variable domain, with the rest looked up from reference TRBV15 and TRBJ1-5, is DAMVIQNPRYQVTQFGKPVTLSCSQTLNHNVMYWYQQKSSQAPKLLFHYYDKDFNNEADTPDNFQSRRPNTSFCFLDIRSPGLGDTAMYLCATSRDRGPSQPQHFGDGTRLSIL.

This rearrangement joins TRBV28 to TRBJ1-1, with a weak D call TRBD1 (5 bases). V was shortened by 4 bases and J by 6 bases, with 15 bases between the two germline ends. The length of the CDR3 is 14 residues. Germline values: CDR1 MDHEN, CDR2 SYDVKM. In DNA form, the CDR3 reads TGTGCCAGCAGTTGGGGGGGAGTTGGCGCTGAAGCTTTCTTT. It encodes CASSWGGVGAEAFF. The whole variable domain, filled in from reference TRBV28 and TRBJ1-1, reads DVKVTQSSRYLVKRTGEKVFLECVQDMDHENMFWYRQDPGLGLRLIYFSYDVKMKEKGDIPEGYSVSREKKERFSLILESASTNQTSMYLCASSWGGVGAEAFFGQGTRLTVV.

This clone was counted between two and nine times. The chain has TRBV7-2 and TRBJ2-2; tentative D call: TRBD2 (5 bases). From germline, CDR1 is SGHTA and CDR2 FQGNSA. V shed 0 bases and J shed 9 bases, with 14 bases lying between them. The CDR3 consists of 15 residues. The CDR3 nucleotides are TGTGCCAGCAGCTTAGCGCTTGAGGGCGTTCGGGAGCTGTTTTTT. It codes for CASSLALEGVRELFF.

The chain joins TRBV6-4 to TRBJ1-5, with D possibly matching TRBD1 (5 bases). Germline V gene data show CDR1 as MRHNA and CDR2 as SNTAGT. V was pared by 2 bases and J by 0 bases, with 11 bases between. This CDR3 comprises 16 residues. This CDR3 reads CASSDHDRYSNQPQHF. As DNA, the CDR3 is TGTGCCAGCAGTGACCATGACAGATATAGCAATCAGCCCCAGCATTTT.

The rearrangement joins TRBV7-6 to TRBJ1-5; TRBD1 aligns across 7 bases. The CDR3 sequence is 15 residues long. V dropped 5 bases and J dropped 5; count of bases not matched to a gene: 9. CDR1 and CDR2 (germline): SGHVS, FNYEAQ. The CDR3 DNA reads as TGTGCCAGCAGCCGGGACAGTGGTTGGTATCAGCCCCAGCATTTT. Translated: CASSRDSGWYQPQHF.

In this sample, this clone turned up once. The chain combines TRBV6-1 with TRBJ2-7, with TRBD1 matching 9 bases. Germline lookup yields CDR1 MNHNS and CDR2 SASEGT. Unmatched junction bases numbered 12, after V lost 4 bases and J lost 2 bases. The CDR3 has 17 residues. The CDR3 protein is CASSGDFRDRAAYEQYV. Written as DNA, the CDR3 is TGTGCCAGCAGTGGCGACTTCCGGGACAGGGCCGCCTACGAGCAGTACGTC.

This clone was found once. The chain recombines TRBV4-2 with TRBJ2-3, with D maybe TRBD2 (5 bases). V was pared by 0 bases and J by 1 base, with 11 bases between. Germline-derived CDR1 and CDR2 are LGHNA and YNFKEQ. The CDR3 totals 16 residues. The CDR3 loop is CASSQDLQRRTDTQYF. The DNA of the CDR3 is TGTGCCAGCAGCCAAGATCTACAGCGGCGCACAGATACGCAGTATTTT.

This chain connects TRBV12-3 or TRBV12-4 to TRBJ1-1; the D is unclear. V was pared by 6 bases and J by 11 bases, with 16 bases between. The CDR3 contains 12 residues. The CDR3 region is CASSLTVREAFF. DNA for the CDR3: TGTGCCAGCAGCCTTACCGTCCGAGAGGCTTTCTTT.

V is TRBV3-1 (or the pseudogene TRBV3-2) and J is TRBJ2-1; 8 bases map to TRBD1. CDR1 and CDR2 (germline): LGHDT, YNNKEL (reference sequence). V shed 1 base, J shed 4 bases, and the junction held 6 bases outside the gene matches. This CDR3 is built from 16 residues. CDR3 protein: CASSQGGGTGYNEQFF. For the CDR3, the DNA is TGTGCCAGCAGCCAAGGAGGCGGGACAGGATACAATGAGCAGTTCTTC.

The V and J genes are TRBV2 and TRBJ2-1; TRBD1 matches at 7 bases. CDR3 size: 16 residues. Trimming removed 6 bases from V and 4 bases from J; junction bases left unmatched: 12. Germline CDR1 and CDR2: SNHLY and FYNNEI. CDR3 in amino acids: CASRDKGAKAYNEQFF. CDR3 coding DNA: TGTGCCAGCAGAGACAAGGGGGCAAAGGCTTACAATGAGCAGTTCTTC.

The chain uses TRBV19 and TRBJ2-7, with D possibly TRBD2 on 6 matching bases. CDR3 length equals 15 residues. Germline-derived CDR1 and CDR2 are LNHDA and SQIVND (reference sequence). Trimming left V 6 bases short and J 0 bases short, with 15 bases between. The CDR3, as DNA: TGTGCCAGTAGGTTTTCGGCTAGCGTCTCCTACGAGCAGTACTTC. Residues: CASRFSASVSYEQYF.

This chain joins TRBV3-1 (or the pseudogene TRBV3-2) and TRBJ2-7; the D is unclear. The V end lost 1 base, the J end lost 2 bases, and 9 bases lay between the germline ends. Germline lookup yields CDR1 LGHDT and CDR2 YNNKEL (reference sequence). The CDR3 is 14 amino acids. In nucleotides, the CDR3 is TGTGCCAGCAGCCAAGCACTTACCGCCTACGAGCAGTACTTC. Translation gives CASSQALTAYEQYF.

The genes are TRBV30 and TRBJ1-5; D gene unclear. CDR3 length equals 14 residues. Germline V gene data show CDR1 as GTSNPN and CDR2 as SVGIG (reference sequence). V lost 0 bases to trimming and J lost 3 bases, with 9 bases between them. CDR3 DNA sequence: TGTGCCTGGAGTGTTGGGCAGCACAATCAGCCCCAGCATTTT. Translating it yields CAWSVGQHNQPQHF.

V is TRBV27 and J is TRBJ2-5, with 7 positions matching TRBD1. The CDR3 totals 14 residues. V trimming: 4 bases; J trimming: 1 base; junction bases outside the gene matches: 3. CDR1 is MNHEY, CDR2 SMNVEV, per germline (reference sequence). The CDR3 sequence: CASSWYRGQETQYF. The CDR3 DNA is TGTGCCAGCAGTTGGTACAGGGGCCAAGAGACCCAGTACTTC.

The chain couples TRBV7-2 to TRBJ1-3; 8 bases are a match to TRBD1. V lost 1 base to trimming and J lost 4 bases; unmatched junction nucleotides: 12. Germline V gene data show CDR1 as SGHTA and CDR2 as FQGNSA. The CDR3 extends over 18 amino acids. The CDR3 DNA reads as TGTGCCAGCAGCTTAGTCGGACAGGGTACCGGGGGAGGAAACACCATATATTTT. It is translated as CASSLVGQGTGGGNTIYF.

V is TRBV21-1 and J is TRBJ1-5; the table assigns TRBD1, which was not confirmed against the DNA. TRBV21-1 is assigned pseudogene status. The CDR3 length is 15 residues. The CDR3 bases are TGTGCCAGCAGCTCCTCAGGTGATAGCAATCAGCCCCAGCATTTT. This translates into CASSSSGDSNQPQHF.

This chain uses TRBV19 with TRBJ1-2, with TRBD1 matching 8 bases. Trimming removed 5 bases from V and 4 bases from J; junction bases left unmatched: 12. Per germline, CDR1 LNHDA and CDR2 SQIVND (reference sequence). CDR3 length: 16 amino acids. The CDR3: CASSHLGTGALYGYTF. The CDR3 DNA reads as TGTGCCAGTAGTCACCTGGGGACAGGAGCTCTCTATGGCTACACCTTC. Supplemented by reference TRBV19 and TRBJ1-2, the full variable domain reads DGGITQSPKYLFRKEGQNVTLSCEQNLNHDAMYWYRQDPGQGLRLIYYSQIVNDFQKGDIAEGYSVSREKKESFPLTVTSAQKNPTAFYLCASSHLGTGALYGYTFGSGTRLTVV.

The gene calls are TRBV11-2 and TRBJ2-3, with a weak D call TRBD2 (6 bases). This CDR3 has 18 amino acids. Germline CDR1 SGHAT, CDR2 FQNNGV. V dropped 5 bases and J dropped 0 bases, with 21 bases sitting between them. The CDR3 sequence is CASSPDRWEEDSTDTQYF. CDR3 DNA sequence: TGTGCCAGCAGCCCCGATAGGTGGGAGGAGGACAGCACAGATACGCAGTATTTT.